This TCR beta chain was sequenced during a study of graft-versus-host responses after intestinal transplantation. Study details: Every recipient had anti-thymocyte globulin induction and 2 to 4 years of tacrolimus plus steroids. Findings and caveats of the study: Levels of circulating GvH clones at their peak were associated with early post-transplant HvG declines.

The protocol was immunoSEQ multiplex PCR, while the TCRdb copy is restricted to in-frame clones and leaves out a portion. The sample lists tens of thousands of clones, over 90% seen once, with about 0.2% in the top ten. As for this clone: The antigen remains undetermined.

The V gene lost 4 bases and the J gene lost 2 bases, with 13 bases spanning the gap. The CDR3 runs to 15 residues. In germline, CDR1 is MNHNY, CDR2 SVGAGI (reference sequence). Sequenced here: unstimulated CD4+ T cells sorted from spleen or lymph node cells, sampled before transplant. V usage is TRBV6-6 and J usage is TRBJ2-3; D unclear. This sequence originates from a human donor who was the organ donor for an intestinal transplant. CDR3 protein: CASSFPIRNTDTQYF. DNA for the CDR3: TGTGCCAGCAGTTTCCCGATTAGGAACACAGATACGCAGTATTTT.